Given below is one T cell receptor beta chain in context. Its antigen is unidentified. This specimen comes from a study of radiotherapy plus CTLA-4 blockade in lung cancer. The overall study: Of the patients, 15% to 20% showed objective responses and about 29% attained disease control. The study, taken as a whole, reports: Tumor-origin TCR clones grew in blood after radiotherapy plus ipilimumab.

Sequencing was performed with immunoSEQ multiplex PCR; in TCRdb, only in-frame clones are kept and a portion is missing. The sample has tens of thousands of clones, roughly three quarters seen once. This clonotype was obtained from a human donor with non-small cell lung cancer whose response to radiotherapy plus ipilimumab could not be evaluated. The source material was peripheral blood, sampled from a patient treated with radiotherapy plus ipilimumab.

This chain's CDR3 is CAWKRGQGSEQYF. CDR3 nucleotides: TGTGCCTGGAAACGCGGACAGGGATCCGAGCAGTACTTC. The rearrangement links TRBV30 to TRBJ2-7, with TRBD1 matching over 8 bases. The V gene's germline CDR1 is GTSNPN and CDR2 SVGIG (reference sequence). The CDR3 spans 13 residues. Trimming took 4 bases from V and 6 from J; bases not matched to a gene: 8.